This record covers a single T cell receptor (beta chain). This clone was detected a few times. Its antigen specificity is not known. Base qualities are not recorded, but no much larger clone differs from it by a single base. All of the isolated RNA was reverse transcribed with the High Capacity cDNA Reverse Transcription Kit, so expressed TCRB transcripts were sequenced. Deep immunoSEQ sequencing was applied to naive, central memory and regulatory T cell samples, giving an average of about 3.7 million total reads per sample. After sorted cells were lysed in RLT buffer, RNA was extracted with DNase-treated RNeasy Micro or Mini kits, with the choice depending on cell number. To prevent cross-contamination, every cell subset was processed on its own, while patient and healthy donor samples were processed together. The immunoSEQ multiplex PCR was used to amplify TCRB sequences from cDNA, yielding 87-bp fragments that span the CDR3 region. The amplicons were sequenced using the Illumina HiSeq platform. The authors' analysis ran thus. Synthetic template baselines were used to correct PCR bias computationally, reads within Hamming distance 2 were collapsed together, and singletons that could not be merged were discarded. Reads were aligned against IMGT to assign V, D and J genes, CDR3 length and insertions or deletions at six rearrangement sites. Within each subset, clonotype counts were normalized to the number of sorted cells before true diversity and Gini coefficients were calculated with the tcR R package. The overlap coefficient, calculated on TCRB nucleotide sequences, was used to quantify repertoire sharing. Out-of-frame TCRB sequences from naive cells were analyzed to stand in for the pre-selection repertoire. TCRdb's version of the immuneACCESS table is confined to in-frame rearrangements and falls short of the full clone set. An unresolved V gene accounts for under half of the shortfall where checked; the remainder is of unknown origin. The V and J calls and clone size were taken over from that table, and D and trimming were inferred from the DNA. The sample yields roughly 340,000 clones; roughly 13% were counted once. The ten largest account for roughly 0.016% of the sample.

From the germline V gene, CDR1 is SNHLY and CDR2 is FYNNEI. V is trimmed back by 3 bases and J by 5 bases, and the junction contains 5 bases that no gene match accounts for. From the cysteine through the phenylalanine, the CDR3 covers 15 amino acids. The retained sequence is limited to the CDR3, 45 bases, with the frame set at the first base. The data were obtained in a study of beta chain features in type 1 diabetes (dated by TCRdb to about 2018). Background on the whole study: No differences in mean age, gender distribution, total cell number or subset yield were found between patients and healthy donors. A total of 107,917,701 sorted cells were examined across all samples, and a strong correlation was observed between cell number per subset and RNA yield. The study compared the TCRB repertoires of sorted circulating CD4+ T cell subsets in recently diagnosed type 1 diabetes patients with those in matched healthy donors. Regulatory and stem cell-like memory subsets were isolated from only 8 patients and about eight healthy donors, whereas naive and central memory subsets came from all 28 donors. The full study reports these points: A moderate but significant shortening of TCRB CDR3 length was observed in type 1 diabetes patients in all four CD4+ subsets. HLA sub-analyses involved small numbers of individuals, so any influence of HLA type on TCRB rearrangement remained unresolved. Patients with type 1 diabetes made fewer insertions and deleted more nucleotides at VDJ recombination sites, implying thymic rearrangement abnormalities. Naive, central memory and regulatory TCRB repertoires appeared more similar among patients than among healthy donors. PCR might favor shorter templates, but patient and control samples were amplified and corrected together, so any skew would affect both groups equally. Sequencing cDNA rather than genomic DNA could over-represent highly expressing activated cells, although activation and CD3 levels did not differ between groups.

From each donor, a single peripheral blood sample of approximately 110 mL on average was drawn into heparinised tubes. A BD FACSAria II was used to sort naive, central memory, regulatory and stem cell-like memory CD4+ T cells with a panel that included CD45RO, CCR7, CD25, CD127, CD95 and CD27. Every sorted population had a purity above 95%. PBMCs were isolated right away by Lymphoprep density gradient centrifugation and were stained directly, without culture. To minimize batch effects, samples were stained and sorted in pairs, one healthy donor with one patient per experiment. This chain joins TRBV2 to TRBJ2-5; 11 of the junction bases match TRBD1. The sample was naive CD4+ T cells from blood. Sample cell subset or site, as interpreted from the label and publication: true naive CD4+ T cells. The clonotype was recovered from a woman aged 18 to 35 with type 1 diabetes. The sequenced DNA: TGTGCCAGCAGTGACAGGGGACAGGGGGTTGAGACCCAGTACTTC. Its protein reads: CASSDRGQGVETQYF.